This T cell receptor (beta chain) comes out of a study of blood T cell repertoires in COVID-19 (TCRdb year 2020). Notes on the research overall: Collaborator samples came from the United States, Italy and Spain and covered acute and convalescent phases of COVID-19. Where available, HLA class I and class II types were taken from metadata supplied by the sample provider and were not determined by assay-based typing. The material from the prospective study consisted of cDNA or gDNA derived from T cells, B-cell-depleted T cells, or PBMCs. Nearly every sample came with metadata listing a de-identified subject ID, COVID-19 status, age in years and sex. The repertoires were released in a freely available public database meant as a resource for research on the immune response to SARS-CoV-2. Samples were obtained from the ongoing ImmuneRACE study (first 160 participants) and from 950 to 1,500 subjects provided by 6 global collaborators. The dataset comprised deeply sampled blood TCRbeta repertoires from subjects exposed to, actively infected with, or recovered from COVID-19. Results the study describes overall, beyond this receptor: The quantity of clinical and demographic metadata differed by source and by participant and was supplied without curation.

A second Seattle source provided samples from volunteer blood donors who had recovered from COVID-19. Whole blood was collected in K2EDTA tubes by collaborating institutions according to the institutions' own protocols. For TCRbeta analysis, collaborators shipped samples as frozen whole blood, isolated PBMCs, or DNA extracted from either of those sample types. TCRbeta CDR3 regions were amplified from genomic DNA using the immunoSEQ Assay, a bias-controlled multiplex PCR. On the study's bioinformatics: The number of nucleated cells in each sample was estimated by amplification of reference gene primers within the assay. To quantify the absolute abundance of each unique TCRbeta CDR3 rearrangement, sequence reads were collapsed and filtered. Productive Simpson clonality was computed per sample as the square root of Simpson's diversity index over productive rearrangements. TCRdb re-hosts the immuneACCESS table, in-frame sequences only. Its copies lack some clones; in the studies checked, an unresolved V gene accounts for under half of them, and the cause for the rest is not known. The V and J calls and clone size are taken from that table; D and trimming were inferred from the DNA. Within this sample are some 270,000 clones, with nearly 90% of them counted one time only. The top ten constitute roughly 4.8% of the sample.

The CDR3 runs 15 amino acids, cysteine and phenylalanine included. The sequence is cut down to CDR3 DNA, 45 bases in frame from base 1. The germline V gene yields SGHAT for CDR1 and FQNNGV for CDR2. V was cut back by 0 bases and J by 6 bases, leaving a gap of 12 bases between them. With regard to this clone: Its antigen is still unknown. No qualities accompany the bases; no much larger clone lies one base away.

The sequence came from a woman aged 40 to 50 who had recovered from COVID-19. The chain was built from TRBV11-2 and TRBJ1-5; no D gene is confidently identified. The sequenced material came from peripheral blood. The CDR3 protein sequence reads: CASSLDGVKSQPQHF. The DNA is TGTGCCAGCAGCTTAGACGGGGTCAAGAGTCAGCCCCAGCATTTT.